This T cell receptor beta chain was observed in a study of shared clonotypes between healthy human individuals. Study background: The people who gave samples were a couple of women and a few men aged 18 to 49.

Here immunoSEQ multiplex PCR was the method, and the copy in TCRdb shows in-frame clones only, minus some. The repertoire holds roughly 1,500,000 clones, with approximately 98% as singletons. This CDR3 comprises 17 residues. J gave up 1 base and V 5 bases, and 13 bases lay outside the gene matches. The germline CDR1 and CDR2 sequences are KGHSH and LQKENI. Caucasian adults residing in Nashville, Tennessee made up all the donors. The specimen was naive CD4+ T cells sorted from blood. Subset: CD45RA+ positively selected. This chain connects TRBV18 to TRBJ2-5; 7 nucleotides match TRBD2. This TCR came from a man aged 25-40 years in good health. CDR3 loop: CASSSLHAGVRQETQYF. CDR3 DNA sequence: TGTGCCAGCTCATCACTCCATGCGGGAGTGCGCCAAGAGACCCAGTACTTC. The whole variable domain, remainder taken from reference TRBV18 and TRBJ2-5, is NAGVMQNPRHLVRRRGQEARLRCSPMKGHSHVYWYRQLPEEGLKFMVYLQKENIIDESGMPKERFSAEFPKEGPSILRIQQVVRGDSAAYFCASSSLHAGVRQETQYFGPGTRLLVL.